One sample yielded the 18 T cell receptor beta chains listed below, sequenced in a study of shared clonotypes between healthy human individuals. Naive CD8 cells were CD45RO-negative, positively selected for CCR7, excluding terminally differentiated effector memory CD45RA+ cells. Assay: immunoSEQ multiplex PCR; the TCRdb copy retains only in-frame clones and omits some. This sample yields about 2 million clones, of which about 94% are seen a single time; 0.95% to 1.5% belongs to the top ten. Input material: naive CD8+ T cells sorted from blood. All receptors derive from a young man in good health.

A note on this clone: The same CDR3 also results from other DNA sequences found in this sample. This chain uses TRBV7-2 with TRBJ1-5; 7 positions match TRBD1. This CDR3 has 14 residues. Germline V lookup: CDR1 SGHTA, CDR2 FQGNSA. Unmatched junction bases numbered 5, after V lost 5 bases and J lost 4 bases. The DNA of the CDR3 is TGTGCCAGCAGCCCGACAGGGCTGAATCAGCCCCAGCATTTT. Protein: CASSPTGLNQPQHF.

CDR3 nucleotide sequence: TGTGCCAGCAGCCAAGACAGGGCGAGAGAAAAACTGTTTTTT. It yields the protein CASSQDRAREKLFF. The chain links TRBV6-6 to TRBJ1-4; 7 bases are shared with TRBD1. V dropped 6 bases and J dropped 8; count of bases not matched to a gene: 9. Germline V lookup: CDR1 MNHNY, CDR2 SVGAGI (reference sequence). This CDR3 has 14 amino acids.

A word on this clone: Its ends do not fully match the called genes, so a read error is possible. This sequence joins TRBV7-7 and TRBJ2-2; 9 nucleotides line up with TRBD1. Germline-derived CDR1 and CDR2 are SSHAT and FNYEAQ (reference sequence). CDR3 length: 14 amino acids. The CDR3 DNA follows: TGTGCTAGCAGCCCTGGACAGGGGACCGGGGAGCTGTTTTTT. This translates into CASSPGQGTGELFF.

This sequence joins TRBV19 and TRBJ2-7, with D uncertain. With 4 bases removed from V and 2 bases from J, the gap between germline ends came to 12 bases. The germline V gene encodes CDR1 LNHDA and CDR2 SQIVND (reference sequence). This CDR3 has 14 amino acids. The CDR3 DNA follows: TGTGCCAGTAGTAGGACCATGGAAACCTACGAGCAGTACTTC. The encoded protein is CASSRTMETYEQYF.

This chain connects TRBV13 to TRBJ1-2; D gene ambiguous. Looked up from germline, CDR1 is PRHDT and CDR2 is FYEKMQ (reference sequence). V was trimmed by 5 bases and J by 4 bases, leaving 17 bases between them. CDR3 size: 15 residues. The CDR3 sequence is CASSQSGVFGYGYTF. For the CDR3, the DNA is TGTGCCAGCAGCCAGAGTGGGGTGTTTGGCTATGGCTACACCTTC. Filled out from reference TRBV13 and TRBJ1-2, the complete variable domain reads AAGVIQSPRHLIKEKRETATLKCYPIPRHDTVYWYQQGPGQDPQFLISFYEKMQSDKGSIPDRFSAQQFSDYHSELNMSSLELGDSALYFCASSQSGVFGYGYTFGSGTRLTVV.

CDR3: CASSQDFSGNTEAFF. The CDR3 bases are TGTGCCAGCAGCCAAGATTTTTCTGGGAACACTGAAGCTTTCTTT. The J gene is TRBJ1-1, the V gene TRBV14; D gene uncertain. The CDR3 contains 15 residues. Trimming pared 0 bases from V and 1 base from J, leaving 9 bases between. CDR1 and CDR2 from the germline V gene are SGHDN and FVKESK. Combining the CDR3 with reference TRBV14 and TRBJ1-1 gives the whole variable domain EAGVTQFPSHSVIEKGQTVTLRCDPISGHDNLYWYRRVMGKEIKFLLHFVKESKQDESGMPNNRFLAERTGGTYSTLKVQPAELEDSGVYFCASSQDFSGNTEAFFGQGTRLTVV.

This clone was counted a few times. The genes are TRBV7-9 and TRBJ1-2; D uncertain. This CDR3 region has 13 residues. V was shortened by 3 bases and J by 6 bases, with 11 bases between the two germline ends. Germline V lookup: CDR1 SEHNR, CDR2 FQNEAQ (reference sequence). The CDR3 region has the DNA TGTGCCAGCAGCTTTACGGGGTTCGATGGCTACACCTTC. Protein sequence: CASSFTGFDGYTF.

The CDR3 protein is CASSLAGLYNEQFF. The DNA of the CDR3 is TGTGCCAGCAGCTTAGCGGGGTTGTACAATGAGCAGTTCTTC. The gene calls are TRBV11-2 and TRBJ2-1, with a tentative D call TRBD2 (5 bases). Trimming stripped 1 base from V and 4 bases from J, with 8 bases between. CDR3 length equals 14 residues. The germline V gene has CDR1 SGHAT and CDR2 FQNNGV. The variable domain in full, completed from reference TRBV11-2 and TRBJ2-1, reads EAGVAQSPRYKIIEKRQSVAFWCNPISGHATLYWYQQILGQGPKLLIQFQNNGVVDDSQLPKDRFSAERLKGVDSTLKIQPAKLEDSAVYLCASSLAGLYNEQFFGPGTRLTVL.

On this clone: The germline gene is not matched at one end of the junction; a read error may be the cause. The chain links TRBV5-3 to TRBJ2-7, with 7 bases matching TRBD1. TRBV5-3 is classed as an ORF, of uncertain function. The CDR3 is made up of 13 amino acids. The CDR3 here is CASSLGQLVEQYF. The CDR3 nucleotides read TGTGCCAGCAGCTTGGGACAGCTTGTCGAGCAGTACTTC.

The chain carries TRBV27 and TRBJ2-1; 10 bases line up with TRBD2. Germline CDR1 reads MNHEY; CDR2 reads SMNVEV (reference sequence). Trimming cost V 5 bases and J 8 bases; bases outside gene matches: 15. The CDR3 loop spans 17 amino acids. CDR3 amino acids: CASSPLPLAGVRDEQFF. The DNA for the CDR3 is TGTGCCAGCAGTCCCCTGCCCCTAGCGGGGGTTAGAGATGAGCAGTTCTTC.

About this clone: Other nucleotide sequences in the sample specify the same CDR3. The CDR3 region is CASSSFTGELFF. The DNA for the CDR3 is TGTGCCAGCAGCTCCTTCACCGGGGAGCTGTTTTTT. This rearrangement joins TRBV7-9 to TRBJ2-2; unclear D gene. Between the trimmed V and J ends, which lost 4 bases and 4 bases, there was a span of 4 bases. The CDR3 runs 12 residues. Germline V lookup: CDR1 SEHNR, CDR2 FQNEAQ (reference sequence).

The chain uses TRBV4-1 and TRBJ2-1, with 10 bases that match TRBD2. CDR1 is MGHRA and CDR2 is YSYEKL in the germline V gene. The CDR3 is made up of 14 amino acids. Trimming took 3 bases from V and 15 from J; bases not matched to a gene: 11. In DNA form, the CDR3 reads TGCGCCAGCAGCCAGTCTAGCGGGGGAACCCCCTGGTTCTTC. Protein sequence: CASSQSSGGTPWFF.

This clone was seen once. V and J are TRBV28 and TRBJ2-7; 11 bases align to TRBD1. V was pared by 4 bases and J by 6 bases, with 11 bases of the junction left unmatched. CDR1 MDHEN and CDR2 SYDVKM come from the germline V gene. The CDR3 totals 16 residues. The CDR3 DNA reads TGTGCCAGCAGTTCCCCTCAGAGGACAGGGGGCCTCGAGCAGTACTTC. This codes for CASSSPQRTGGLEQYF.

The V and J genes are TRBV5-5 and TRBJ1-1; TRBD1 agrees at 7 bases. The V gene's germline CDR1 is SGHKS and CDR2 YYEKEE (reference sequence). With 1 base clipped from V and 11 bases from J, the junction kept 14 bases outside the gene matches. The CDR3 totals 15 residues. CDR3 in amino acids: CASSLRDRARLAAFF. The CDR3 bases are TGTGCCAGCAGCTTGAGAGACAGGGCGCGATTAGCGGCTTTCTTT.

The chain is built from TRBV7-2 and TRBJ2-5, with D perhaps matching TRBD1 or TRBD2 (5 bases each). The CDR3 spans 13 residues. Germline V gene lookup returns CDR1 SGHTA and CDR2 FQGNSA. V dropped 4 bases and J dropped 2 bases, with 8 bases sitting between them. The CDR3 coding sequence is TGTGCCAGCAGCTGGGGACCGCAAGAGACCCAGTACTTC. This codes for CASSWGPQETQYF.

This chain uses TRBV5-5 with TRBJ2-2, with D uncertain. Germline CDR1 SGHKS, CDR2 YYEKEE (reference sequence). The CDR3 consists of 11 residues. Trimming left V 1 base short and J 6 bases short, with 1 base between. The DNA for the CDR3 is TGTGCCAGCAGCTTGCCCGGGGAGCTGTTTTTT. This translates into CASSLPGELFF.

V usage is TRBV4-1 and J usage is TRBJ1-1; D not certain. The CDR3 consists of 15 residues. The V end lost 3 bases, the J end lost 1 base, and 12 bases lay between the germline ends. CDR1 MGHRA and CDR2 YSYEKL come from the germline V gene. As DNA, the CDR3 is TGCGCCAGCAGCCATTTCATTTCGGCGAACACTGAAGCTTTCTTT. It translates to CASSHFISANTEAFF.

The genes are TRBV30 and TRBJ2-7, with TRBD2 as a possible D gene (6 bases). The CDR3 consists of 16 residues. Trimming removed 2 bases at V and 1 base at J, with 18 bases between. CDR1 GTSNPN and CDR2 SVGIG come from the germline V gene (reference sequence). In DNA form, the CDR3 reads TGTGCCTGGAGTACCATAGGGACGCGGGAATCCTACGAGCAGTACTTC. Translation: CAWSTIGTRESYEQYF.